What follows are 25 T cell receptor beta chains derived from one specimen sequenced in a study of blood T cell repertoires in COVID-19. The data were produced by immunoSEQ multiplex PCR, yet TCRdb's version contains in-frame clones alone and is incomplete. In the table there are about 270,000 clones, 82% of which are singletons. The source material was peripheral blood. Receptors originate from a woman under 30 with acute or convalescent COVID-19.

The V gene is TRBV5-5, the J gene TRBJ1-5; D remains unclear. The CDR3 covers 16 residues. V was clipped by 2 bases and J by 2 bases, with 14 bases between them. Germline assignment: CDR1 SGHKS and CDR2 YYEKEE (reference sequence). CDR3 sequence: CASSFGGEGGNQPQHF. CDR3 DNA sequence: TGTGCCAGCAGCTTTGGCGGGGAGGGAGGCAATCAGCCCCAGCATTTT.

The sample holds one count of this clone. The CDR3 region is CASSLLSGSSYNEQFF. The DNA for the CDR3 is TGTGCCAGCAGCTTATTGAGCGGGAGCTCCTACAATGAGCAGTTCTTC. The chain carries TRBV7-3 and TRBJ2-1; 8 nucleotides align to TRBD2. Per the germline V gene, CDR1 is SGHTA and CDR2 is FQGTGA. With V trimmed by 2 bases and J by 0 bases, 3 bases remained unmatched. This CDR3 is built from 16 residues.

This clone has more than one count but fewer than ten. The V gene is TRBV6-2 or TRBV6-3, the J gene TRBJ2-7; TRBD1 matches at 9 bases. The germline CDR1 and CDR2 sequences are MNHEY and SVGEGT. The CDR3 loop spans 15 amino acids. Trimming took 1 base from V and 4 from J; bases not matched to a gene: 5. The CDR3 sequence: CASSYLQGAGYEQYF. CDR3 DNA: TGTGCCAGCAGTTACTTACAGGGGGCAGGTTACGAGCAGTACTTC.

The V gene is TRBV7-2, the J gene TRBJ2-3; no reliable D call. Trimming shortened V by 0 bases and J by 5 bases, and 12 bases separated the two germline ends. The CDR3 spans 15 residues. Looked up from germline, CDR1 is SGHTA and CDR2 is FQGNSA. In nucleotides, the CDR3 is TGTGCCAGCAGCTTAGCGTCTTCCTCGGGAGATACGCAGTATTTT. Translation gives CASSLASSSGDTQYF.

V gene TRBV27 combines with J gene TRBJ1-6; 9 positions agree with TRBD1. CDR3 length: 15 amino acids. Germline CDR1 reads MNHEY; CDR2 reads SMNVEV (reference sequence). Trimming removed 6 bases from V and 9 bases from J; junction bases left unmatched: 9. In DNA, the CDR3 is TGTGCCAGCAGCCAGACCTGGACAGGGGTTTCACCCCTCCACTTT. Translated: CASSQTWTGVSPLHF.

This clone was seen many times. The chain joins TRBV5-1 to TRBJ1-1; 8 bases fit TRBD1. The ends lost 1 base at V and 5 bases at J; junction bases unmatched: 10. This CDR3 has 16 residues. Germline CDR1 SGHRS, CDR2 YFSETQ. The CDR3, as DNA: TGCGCCAGCAGCTTGCTGGCAGGGGGCGGAGGGACTGAAGCTTTCTTT. This gives the protein CASSLLAGGGGTEAFF.

The chain recombines TRBV15 with TRBJ1-4; TRBD1 aligns across 7 bases. The length of the CDR3 is 16 residues. Germline assignment: CDR1 LNHNV and CDR2 YYDKDF (reference sequence). Trimming at V came to 1 base and at J to 2 bases, leaving 4 bases not matched to a gene. The CDR3 bases are TGTGCCACCAGCAGAGCCCCCAGGGGGACTAATGAAAAACTGTTTTTT. This sequence encodes CATSRAPRGTNEKLFF.

The chain employs TRBV7-9 and TRBJ2-1; tentative D call: TRBD2 (5 bases). The germline V and J ends were trimmed by 3 bases and 10 bases, with 13 bases remaining between them. This CDR3 region has 13 residues. The germline V gene encodes CDR1 SEHNR and CDR2 FQNEAQ (reference sequence). The CDR3 protein is CASSFGGSIEQFF. CDR3 in DNA: TGTGCCAGCAGCTTTGGTGGGAGCATCGAGCAGTTCTTC.

This clone was detected only a few times. The same CDR3 arises from other DNA sequences in this sample as well. The chain employs TRBV30 and TRBJ2-7; D is unresolved. V was clipped by 0 bases and J by 4 bases, with 4 bases between them. The CDR3 spans 11 residues. Germline V CDR1 and CDR2: GTSNPN, SVGIG (reference sequence). Here the CDR3 DNA reads TGTGCCTGGAGTGTACTGTACGAGCAGTACTTC. Translated: CAWSVLYEQYF.

V usage is TRBV9 and J usage is TRBJ2-7, with 9 bases that match TRBD1. V trimming: 3 bases; J trimming: 2 bases; junction bases outside the gene matches: 3. Germline CDR1 reads SGDLS; CDR2 reads YYNGEE. CDR3 length: 14 amino acids. In nucleotides, the CDR3 is TGTGCCAGCAGCGCTAGGGACAGGGCCTACGAGCAGTACTTC. It translates to CASSARDRAYEQYF.

This clone was detected a few times. The chain links TRBV6-5 to TRBJ2-1, with 7 bases fitting TRBD2. The J segment lost 9 bases and the V segment lost 6 bases, leaving 14 bases of the junction unmatched. The CDR3 runs 15 residues. Germline V lookup: CDR1 MNHEY, CDR2 SVGAGI. The CDR3 nucleotides read TGTGCCAGCAGCAAACCCGCGGGAGTTAAGCCTGAGCAGTTCTTC. Translation: CASSKPAGVKPEQFF.

This rearrangement joins TRBV23-1 to TRBJ2-7, with 8 bases matching TRBD2. TRBV23-1 is an open reading frame, and its role is uncertain. CDR3 size: 19 residues. V lost 6 bases and J lost 2; bases outside the gene matches: 21. CDR3 DNA: TGCGCCAGCAGGCACAGGGCGTGGGGATTAGCGGGAAGCGCCTACGAGCAGTACTTC. Protein sequence: CASRHRAWGLAGSAYEQYF.

The CDR3 DNA is TGTGCCAGCAGTTCCGCAGGGGGCTTGACTGAAGCTTTCTTT. It encodes CASSSAGGLTEAFF. The V call is TRBV27, the J call TRBJ1-1; 8 bases agree with TRBD1. The germline gives CDR1 MNHEY, CDR2 SMNVEV (reference sequence). The CDR3 length is 14 residues. With 4 bases clipped from V and 5 bases from J, the junction kept 6 bases outside the gene matches.

V usage is TRBV29-1 and J usage is TRBJ2-5; tentatively, D is TRBD2 (6 bases). This CDR3 spans 13 amino acids. Germline V gene sequence: CDR1 SQVTM, CDR2 ANQGSEA. With 4 bases removed from V and 4 bases from J, the gap between germline ends came to 13 bases. CDR3 residues: CSVAPGGLETQYF. In DNA form, the CDR3 reads TGCAGCGTTGCGCCCGGGGGACTAGAGACCCAGTACTTC.

Only one count was recorded for this clone. The chain links TRBV5-8 to TRBJ2-7, with TRBD1 as a possible D gene (6 bases). The V end was cut by 5 bases, the J end by 12 bases, with 18 bases between. The CDR3 runs to 12 residues. CDR1 is SGHTS and CDR2 is YDEGEE in the germline V gene. The CDR3 region has the DNA TGTGCCAGCAGTCGAGTGTCCGGGACACCGTACTTC. It yields the protein CASSRVSGTPYF.

The CDR3: CASSYSQGVYYGYTF. The CDR3 DNA sequence: TGTGCCAGCAGTTATTCCCAGGGGGTGTACTATGGCTACACCTTC. This chain uses TRBV6-5 with TRBJ1-2; TRBD1 agrees at 7 bases. The CDR3 loop spans 15 amino acids. V lost 3 bases to trimming and J lost 3 bases; unmatched junction nucleotides: 7. CDR1 MNHEY and CDR2 SVGAGI come from the germline V gene.

This clone was found once. This chain uses TRBV4-1 with TRBJ2-5; D is possibly TRBD2 (5 bases). The V and J ends lost 4 bases and 2 bases respectively, with 8 bases between them. The germline V gene encodes CDR1 MGHRA and CDR2 YSYEKL. The CDR3 runs to 13 residues. The CDR3 DNA is TGCGCCAGCAGCCGAGCGGAACAAGAGACCCAGTACTTC. Translating it yields CASSRAEQETQYF.

This rearrangement joins TRBV6-5 to TRBJ1-1; weak D call: TRBD1 (5 bases). This CDR3 spans 14 amino acids. Germline loops: CDR1 MNHEY, CDR2 SVGAGI. The ends were cut back, 4 bases at V and 5 bases at J, with 14 bases in the middle. The CDR3 protein is CASSSLRGLTEAFF. CDR3 in DNA: TGTGCCAGCAGTTCCCTTAGGGGACTGACTGAAGCTTTCTTT.

The chain employs TRBV5-6 and TRBJ2-1, with 12 positions matching TRBD2. With V trimmed by 4 bases and J by 7 bases, 6 bases remained unmatched. The CDR3 has 15 amino acids. Germline V gene sequence: CDR1 SGHDT, CDR2 YYEEEE. CDR3 region: CASSPPGLAGNEQFF. The CDR3 DNA reads TGTGCCAGCAGCCCCCCCGGACTAGCGGGGAATGAGCAGTTCTTC.

The gene calls are TRBV6-1 and TRBJ2-1, with TRBD2 identical over 7 bases. This CDR3 region has 15 residues. Germline V lookup: CDR1 MNHNS, CDR2 SASEGT. The trim removed 3 bases at V and 2 bases at J, leaving 4 bases unmatched. The CDR3 loop is CASSDGGTTYNEQFF. The CDR3 DNA follows: TGTGCCAGCAGTGACGGGGGGACTACCTACAATGAGCAGTTCTTC.

The chain recombines TRBV12-5 with TRBJ1-2; weak D call: TRBD1 (5 bases). Germline V lookup: CDR1 LGHNT, CDR2 FRNRAP. This CDR3 is 13 amino acids long. With 5 bases removed from V and 5 bases from J, the gap between germline ends came to 12 bases. This CDR3 reads CASGQGRVYGYTF. CDR3 coding DNA: TGTGCTAGTGGTCAGGGCAGGGTATATGGCTACACCTTC.

The chain links TRBV12-3 or TRBV12-4 to TRBJ2-1; unclear D gene. This CDR3 is 12 amino acids long. Trimming left V 3 bases short and J 10 bases short, with 10 bases between. The CDR3 protein is CASSFGPYEQFF. CDR3 nucleotides: TGTGCCAGCAGTTTCGGTCCCTACGAGCAGTTCTTC.

The chain has TRBV11-2 and TRBJ2-5; D gene unclear. The V gene lost 1 base and the J gene lost 5 bases, with 8 bases spanning the gap. This CDR3 region has 13 residues. Germline V lookup: CDR1 SGHAT, CDR2 FQNNGV. The CDR3 nucleotides are TGTGCCAGCAGCTTAGCCTTCGTTGAGACCCAGTACTTC. Translation: CASSLAFVETQYF. The whole variable domain, remainder taken from reference TRBV11-2 and TRBJ2-5, is EAGVAQSPRYKIIEKRQSVAFWCNPISGHATLYWYQQILGQGPKLLIQFQNNGVVDDSQLPKDRFSAERLKGVDSTLKIQPAKLEDSAVYLCASSLAFVETQYFGPGTRLLVL.

This clone was detected only a few times. The rearrangement links TRBV27 to TRBJ2-7; 8 positions match TRBD1. This CDR3 contains 15 residues. From germline, CDR1 is MNHEY and CDR2 SMNVEV (reference sequence). Losses at the gene ends were 4 bases for V and 6 bases for J; bases not matched to a gene: 11. The CDR3, as DNA: TGTGCCAGCAGTTCCCGGGACAGGCTAAGGGGCGAGCAGTACTTC. Translated, it gives CASSSRDRLRGEQYF.

The chain couples TRBV3-1 (or the pseudogene TRBV3-2) to TRBJ2-5; 7 bases agree with TRBD1. V lost 1 base to trimming and J lost 4 bases; unmatched junction nucleotides: 9. The CDR3 has 16 amino acids. Germline loops: CDR1 LGHDT, CDR2 YNNKEL (reference sequence). The CDR3 protein is CASSQGVPGQRETQYF. The CDR3 DNA follows: TGTGCCAGCAGCCAAGGTGTCCCGGGACAGAGAGAGACCCAGTACTTC.